Sequencing of this T cell receptor (beta chain) was carried out in a study of shared clonotypes between healthy human individuals. Study observations and caveats: An effect of sequencing depth on clonotype sharing among donors was expected. A handful of donors showed sharing of around 5.3% of naive CD4 clonotypes. Larger estimated richness was generally recorded for naive subsets relative to memory subsets.

Measured with immunoSEQ multiplex PCR; TCRdb has only the in-frame clones, and not every one. Of approximately 2.3 million clones listed, just over 90% were seen once; the top ten hold 0.39%. Germline CDR1 reads SNHLY; CDR2 reads FYNNEI. Trimming removed 7 bases from V and 2 bases from J, with 14 bases in between. CDR3 length equals 14 residues. This clone turned up a few times. Its specificity is not known. Source material: naive CD4+ T cells from PBMCs. Subset: CD45RA+ positively selected. This sequence joins TRBV2 and TRBJ1-2; D unclear. The source is a man younger than 30 in good health. Some clones in this sample may be carry-over from other donors' samples. The CDR3 DNA reads TGTGCCAGCACGGCCCGGGAGCAGAACTATGGCTACACCTTC. This encodes CASTAREQNYGYTF.